One and the same sample provided the 12 T cell receptor beta chains below, sequenced in a study of kidney transplant recipient with SARS-CoV-2 infection. TCRdb re-called the reads with MiXCR, one entry per CDR3 protein. Of fewer than 250,000 distinct CDR3 sequences listed, about 30% were seen once; the top ten hold roughly 7%. Sequenced here: a blood sample, sampled at baseline and around day 110 from a kidney transplant recipient. The receptors were sampled from a young adult male patient who had COVID-19 and was a kidney transplant recipient. Some T cells may originate from the graft donor.

Only one count was recorded for this clonotype. With a much larger clone just one base away, this may be a read error. The J gene is TRBJ1-2, the V gene TRBV28, with 8 nucleotides matching TRBD1. CDR3 length: 15 residues. CDR1 and CDR2 from the germline V gene are MDHEN and SYDVKM. The CDR3 here is CAGRTETGVSGGYTF. CDR3 in DNA: TGTGCCGGCAGAACTGAGACAGGGGTCTCTGGGGGCTACACCTTC.

This clonotype was observed at least ten times. The chain uses TRBV6-5 and TRBJ2-7; D may be TRBD1 (5 bases). V lost 0 bases and J lost 4, with 10 bases in between. The CDR3 consists of 14 residues. CDR1 and CDR2 (germline): MNHEY, SVGAGI. The CDR3 nucleotides are TGTGCCAGCAGTTACTCCCCGGACAAGTACGAGCAGTACTTC. Translating it yields CASSYSPDKYEQYF.

As regards this clonotype: This may be a read error: a much more frequent sequence differs by one nucleotide. This chain joins TRBV7-9 and TRBJ1-1; D ambiguous. Looked up from germline, CDR1 is SEHNR and CDR2 is FQNEAQ (reference sequence). This CDR3 spans 14 amino acids. The CDR3 sequence: CASGLRPGDTEAFF. CDR3 in DNA: TGTGCCAGCGGCTTGCGTCCGGGTGACACTGAAGCTTTCTTT.

In the case of this clonotype: A much larger clone differs by one base, so this may be a read error. The genes are TRBV13 and TRBJ1-5, with a tentative D call TRBD1 (6 bases). Germline V gives CDR1 PRHDT, CDR2 FYEKMQ (reference sequence). CDR3 length equals 13 residues. The CDR3 sequence: CAGSSGGYQPQHF. The DNA of the CDR3 is TGTGCCGGCAGCTCGGGGGGCTATCAGCCCCAGCATTTT.

This clonotype was observed many times. This chain uses TRBV2 with TRBJ2-1, with 7 positions matching TRBD2. The J segment lost 1 base and the V segment lost 8 bases, leaving 8 bases of the junction unmatched. Germline CDR1 and CDR2: SNHLY and FYNNEI. The CDR3 loop spans 15 amino acids. CDR3 sequence: CASLPPGGSYNEQFF. The CDR3 DNA follows: TGTGCCAGCCTACCACCCGGGGGGTCCTACAATGAGCAGTTCTTC. Supplemented by reference TRBV2 and TRBJ2-1, the full variable domain reads EPEVTQTPSHQVTQMGQEVILRCVPISNHLYFYWYRQILGQKVEFLVSFYNNEISEKSEIFDDQFSVERPDGSNFTLKIRSTKLEDSAMYFCASLPPGGSYNEQFFGPGTRLTVL.

This clonotype was counted many times. CDR3: CASSPLGLFYTGELFF. CDR3 DNA: TGTGCCAGCAGTCCATTGGGACTCTTCTACACCGGGGAGCTGTTTTTT. V is TRBV28 and J is TRBJ2-2; possible D gene TRBD2, 6 bases. Germline V lookup: CDR1 MDHEN, CDR2 SYDVKM. CDR3 length: 16 amino acids. V dropped 5 bases and J dropped 3 bases, with 16 bases sitting between them.

As regards this clonotype: This may come from a read error, since a much larger clone is one base off. This CDR3 is missing its conserved last phenylalanine or tryptophan, likely due to a read error. The chain is built from TRBV19 and TRBJ1-5; a weak D match, TRBD1 (6 bases). Germline assignment: CDR1 LNHDA and CDR2 SQIVND (reference sequence). This CDR3 spans 15 amino acids. The ends were cut back, 3 bases at V and 5 bases at J, with 14 bases in the middle. The CDR3 sequence: CASSILGQLDQPQHS. The DNA for the CDR3 is TGTGCCAGTAGTATCCTAGGACAGCTGGATCAGCCCCAGCATTCT.

About this clonotype itself: A much larger clone differs by one base, so this may be a read error. The J gene is TRBJ2-7, the V gene TRBV7-6; 14 nucleotides agree with TRBD2. V lost 11 bases and J lost 6; bases outside the gene matches: 9. This CDR3 is built from 14 residues. Germline CDR1 SGHVS, CDR2 FNYEAQ. CDR3 sequence: CAGTGLAGGSEQYF. The CDR3 region has the DNA TGTGCCGGCACCGGACTAGCGGGAGGTTCCGAGCAGTACTTC.

Regarding this clonotype: A much larger clone differs by one base, so this may be a read error. This rearrangement joins TRBV12-3 or TRBV12-4 to TRBJ1-2, with D unclear. The CDR3 consists of 17 residues. The CDR3 DNA reads as TGTGCCAGCAGTACGTGCCCCACAGCAGGAAAGACCTATGACTACACCTTC. Amino acid sequence: CASSTCPTAGKTYDYTF.

The CDR3 sequence: CASSSGTPSTGELFF. CDR3 coding DNA: TGTGCCAGCAGCTCCGGGACCCCGAGCACCGGGGAGCTGTTTTTT. The chain combines TRBV5-4 with TRBJ2-2, with D perhaps given as TRBD1 or TRBD2 (5 bases each). The CDR3 is made up of 15 amino acids. V was trimmed by 3 bases and J by 4 bases, leaving 13 bases between them. Per the germline V gene, CDR1 is SGHNT and CDR2 is YYREEE (reference sequence).

In regard to this clonotype: Being one base from a much bigger clone, this may be a read error. A read error is likely, as this CDR3 ends without the conserved phenylalanine or tryptophan. The J gene is TRBJ2-7, the V gene TRBV2, with D unresolved. This CDR3 comprises 14 residues. Trimming took 6 bases from V and 2 from J, leaving 14 bases between them. The germline gives CDR1 SNHLY, CDR2 FYNNEI. The CDR3 bases are TGTGCCAGCAGCGTACCCCGGTACCCCTACGAGCAGTACCTC. Translation: CASSVPRYPYEQYL.

At least ten counts were recorded for this clonotype. The chain carries TRBV5-4 and TRBJ2-3, with 8 bases fitting TRBD2. The ends lost 0 bases at V and 2 bases at J; junction bases unmatched: 8. Germline CDR1 reads SGHNT; CDR2 reads YYREEE (reference sequence). CDR3 size: 17 residues. The DNA for the CDR3 is TGTGCCAGCAGCTTGGGAGGTTTAGCGGGAATCACAGATACGCAGTATTTT. Its translation: CASSLGGLAGITDTQYF. The full variable domain, rest sourced from reference TRBV5-4 and TRBJ2-3, is ETGVTQSPTHLIKTRGQQVTLRCSSQSGHNTVSWYQQALGQGPQFIFQYYREEENGRGNFPPRFSGLQFPNYSSELNVNALELDDSALYLCASSLGGLAGITDTQYFGPGTRLTVL.